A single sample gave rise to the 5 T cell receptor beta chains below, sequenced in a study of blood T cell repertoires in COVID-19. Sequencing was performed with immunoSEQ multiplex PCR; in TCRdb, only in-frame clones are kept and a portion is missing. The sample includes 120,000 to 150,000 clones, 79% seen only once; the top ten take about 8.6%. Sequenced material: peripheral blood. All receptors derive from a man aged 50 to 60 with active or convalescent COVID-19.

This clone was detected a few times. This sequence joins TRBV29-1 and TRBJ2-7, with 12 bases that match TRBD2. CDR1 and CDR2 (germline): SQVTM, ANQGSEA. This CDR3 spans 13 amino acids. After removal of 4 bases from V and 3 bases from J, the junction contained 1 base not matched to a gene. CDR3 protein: CSVGLAGDYEQYF. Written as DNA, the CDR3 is TGCAGCGTTGGACTAGCGGGAGACTACGAGCAGTACTTC.

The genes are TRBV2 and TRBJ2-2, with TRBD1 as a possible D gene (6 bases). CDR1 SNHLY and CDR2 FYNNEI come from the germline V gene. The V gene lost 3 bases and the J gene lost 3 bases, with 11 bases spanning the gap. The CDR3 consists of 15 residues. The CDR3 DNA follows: TGTGCCAGCAGTGACAGGGGATGGGACACCGGGGAGCTGTTTTTT. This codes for CASSDRGWDTGELFF.

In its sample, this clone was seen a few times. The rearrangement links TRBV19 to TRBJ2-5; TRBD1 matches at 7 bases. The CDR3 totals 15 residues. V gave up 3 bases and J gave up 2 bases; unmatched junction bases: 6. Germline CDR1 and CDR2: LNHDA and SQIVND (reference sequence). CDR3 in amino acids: CASSIPGTEQETQYF. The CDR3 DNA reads TGTGCCAGTAGTATCCCCGGGACAGAACAAGAGACCCAGTACTTC.

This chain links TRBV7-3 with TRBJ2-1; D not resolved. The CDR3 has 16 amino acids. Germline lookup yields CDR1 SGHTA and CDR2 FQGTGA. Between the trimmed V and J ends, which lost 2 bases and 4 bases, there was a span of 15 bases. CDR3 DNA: TGTGCCAGCAGCTTAGGTTACAGAGAAAATTACAATGAGCAGTTCTTC. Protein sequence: CASSLGYRENYNEQFF.

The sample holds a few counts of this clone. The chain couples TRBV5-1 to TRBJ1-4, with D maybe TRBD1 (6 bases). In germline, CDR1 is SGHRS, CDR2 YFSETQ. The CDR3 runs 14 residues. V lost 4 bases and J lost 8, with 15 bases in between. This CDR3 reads CASSVRTEGEKLFF. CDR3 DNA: TGCGCCAGCAGCGTCCGGACAGAGGGGGAAAAACTGTTTTTT.